Below, 13 T cell receptor beta chains from the same sample are listed, as sequenced in a study of PD-1 blockade in classical Hodgkin lymphoma. Noted time point: cycle 4 day 1 (C4D1), after less than 7 weeks of nivolumab. Every patient relapsed after autologous stem cell transplantation, and brentuximab vedotin exposure varied. Out of thawed PBMCs, magnetic negative selection purified CD4+ T cells. Sequencing used immunoSEQ multiplex PCR; TCRdb keeps in-frame clones, though not all of them. The table has around 28,000 clones, 86% seen once. Sequenced here: CD4+ T cells from blood, sampled before the fourth cycle of nivolumab. These receptors were obtained from a human donor with classical Hodgkin lymphoma.

The chain carries TRBV5-8 and TRBJ2-7; no firm D call. CDR1 and CDR2 (germline): SGHTS, YDEGEE. CDR3 length: 11 residues. Trimming pared 4 bases from V and 3 bases from J, leaving 5 bases between. This CDR3 reads CASSANYEQYF. CDR3 DNA: TGTGCCAGCAGCGCCAACTACGAGCAGTACTTC.

The chain has TRBV5-1 and TRBJ2-7; 7 bases agree with TRBD2. This CDR3 has 14 residues. V gave up 2 bases and J gave up 0 bases; unmatched junction bases: 2. Germline V lookup: CDR1 SGHRS, CDR2 YFSETQ. The chain's CDR3 is CASSFGLGSYEQYF. The CDR3 DNA follows: TGCGCCAGCAGCTTTGGACTAGGCTCCTACGAGCAGTACTTC.

The rearrangement uses TRBV14 and TRBJ2-1, with TRBD2 matching over 7 bases. CDR1 is SGHDN and CDR2 is FVKESK in the germline V gene. The junction had 7 bases not matched to a gene; V was cut back by 1 base and J by 10 bases. CDR3 size: 14 residues. CDR3 sequence reads: CASSQAGAGIEQFF. In DNA form, the CDR3 reads TGTGCCAGCAGCCAAGCGGGAGCGGGGATCGAGCAGTTCTTC.

J is TRBJ2-7 and V is TRBV10-3, with 9 bases fitting TRBD1. J was trimmed by 4 bases and V by 4 bases; bases with no gene match: 5. Germline CDR1 ENHRY, CDR2 SYGVKD. CDR3 length: 14 residues. DNA of the CDR3: TGTGCCATCAGTGCGGTACAGGGGGCGTACGAGCAGTACTTC. Amino acid sequence: CAISAVQGAYEQYF.

V and J are TRBV2 and TRBJ2-5, with D possibly matching TRBD2 (6 bases). Germline V CDR1 and CDR2: SNHLY, FYNNEI. The CDR3 length is 14 residues. The V end was cut by 5 bases, the J end by 5 bases, with 15 bases between. Written as DNA, the CDR3 is TGTGCCAGCAGTAACCCAGCGGGTCTGGAGACCCAGTACTTC. Residues: CASSNPAGLETQYF.

The chain uses TRBV9 and TRBJ2-3; D may be TRBD1 or TRBD2 (6 bases each). V was clipped by 6 bases and J by 3 bases, with 17 bases between them. Germline V lookup: CDR1 SGDLS, CDR2 YYNGEE. The CDR3 totals 15 residues. CDR3 in DNA: TGTGCCAGCACCCTCGGGGGCATTGGGACAGATACGCAGTATTTT. Protein sequence: CASTLGGIGTDTQYF.

The chain carries TRBV28 and TRBJ1-5; no definite D call. Trimming pared 2 bases from V and 2 bases from J, leaving 10 bases between. CDR1 is MDHEN and CDR2 is SYDVKM in the germline V gene. The CDR3 loop spans 15 amino acids. CDR3 sequence (DNA): TGTGCCAGCAGTTTAAGGCAGGCCGGCAATCAGCCCCAGCATTTT. This sequence encodes CASSLRQAGNQPQHF.

J is TRBJ2-2 and V is TRBV11-2, with a tentative D call TRBD1 (6 bases). The V gene lost 8 bases and the J gene lost 6 bases, with 22 bases spanning the gap. There are 16 residues in the CDR3. Looked up from germline, CDR1 is SGHAT and CDR2 is FQNNGV. CDR3: CASGQGQLRVAGELFF. The CDR3, as DNA: TGTGCCAGCGGCCAAGGACAGCTTCGGGTCGCCGGGGAGCTGTTTTTT.

Remarks on this clone: The junction differs from germline at one of its ends, possibly a read error. Other DNA sequences of this sample code for an identical CDR3. The rearrangement uses TRBV4-1 and TRBJ1-4, with 10 bases lining up with TRBD1. Germline V gives CDR1 MGHRA, CDR2 YSYEKL. This CDR3 has 16 residues. The CDR3 reads CASSQDRQGANEKLFF. The CDR3, as DNA: TGCGCCAGCAGCCAAGATCGACAGGGGGCAAATGAAAAACTATTTTTT.

V usage is TRBV19 and J usage is TRBJ1-1, with D uncertain. Trimming removed 1 base from V and 6 bases from J, with 12 bases in between. CDR3 length equals 14 residues. The germline V gene encodes CDR1 LNHDA and CDR2 SQIVND (reference sequence). The CDR3 DNA reads as TGTGCCAGTAGTATAGTTCCCGATAGGGCTGAAGCTTTCTTT. Residues: CASSIVPDRAEAFF.

This clone appeared a few times. V is TRBV9 and J is TRBJ1-5, with D perhaps matching TRBD1 (5 bases). The V end was cut by 7 bases, the J end by 5 bases, with 10 bases between. The CDR3 consists of 12 residues. Germline-derived CDR1 and CDR2 are SGDLS and YYNGEE. The CDR3 is CASGGTHQPQHF. In DNA, the CDR3 is TGTGCCAGCGGTGGGACCCATCAGCCCCAGCATTTT.

The chain uses TRBV6-5 and TRBJ1-5; D possibly corresponds to TRBD1 (5 bases). The CDR3 contains 15 residues. Germline V gene sequence: CDR1 MNHEY, CDR2 SVGAGI. Between the trimmed V and J ends, which lost 6 bases and 4 bases, there was a span of 16 bases. CDR3 sequence: CASSSGLGGNQPQHF. CDR3 coding DNA: TGTGCCAGCAGCTCGGGGCTGGGAGGAAATCAGCCCCAGCATTTT.

V is TRBV9 and J is TRBJ2-3; D is unresolved. The CDR3 covers 13 residues. V was trimmed by 0 bases and J by 6 bases, leaving 8 bases between them. Germline CDR1 reads SGDLS; CDR2 reads YYNGEE. This CDR3 is CASSVAALDTQYF. The CDR3 DNA is TGTGCCAGCAGCGTAGCGGCGTTGGATACGCAGTATTTT.